This T cell receptor (beta chain) was found in a study of T cell responses to AZD1222 COVID-19 vaccine (dated by TCRdb to the early 2020s). Turning to the overall study: AZD1222 recipients with second doses at about 4 weeks or about 12 weeks were pooled, because spike-specific TCR depth and breadth did not differ between schedules. TCR sequencing was performed for 233 trial participants, of whom approximately 200 were given two doses of AZD1222 and around 26 were given two doses of MenACWY control vaccine. Trial participants were enrolled into age subgroups of 18-55, 56-69 and 70-plus years, which contained approximately 150, 28 and 58 TCR-sequenced participants, respectively.

This specimen's time point label, interpreted: baseline before first vaccination. Vaccinee samples came from UK trials COV001 and COV002, including a single-blind randomized controlled phase 2/3 trial of AZD1222 (ChAdOx1 nCoV-19) in healthy adults. For TCRbeta chain sequencing, PBMC samples from trial participants were taken at day 0 and at day 28 after the second dose. The study at large found these results: In the small 56-69-year group, the increase in depth fell short of significance, most likely because of low power. Vaccine-associated CD4 TCRs spanned the whole spike protein, with dominant responses in regions 160-218 and 743-854. Because no samples from the day 14 peak response were available, repertoires could be characterized only after the peak T cell response. Participants were mostly white British, with more females than males. The authors suggested clonal diversity may have been underestimated. Only a handful of AZD1222 recipients were SARS-CoV-2 seropositive at baseline, limiting conclusions about previously exposed vaccinees. After two AZD1222 doses, both the breadth and the depth of spike-specific TCRs were significantly higher than at day 0 and than in MenACWY recipients. Epitopes outside the regions mutated in the B.1.351 and B.1.1.7 variants were reportedly recognized by nearly half of the unique spike-specific TCRs.

The CDR3 regions of human TCRbeta chains were analyzed by immunosequencing. As for the original processing: TCRs in the repertoires were compared against a reference library of SARS-CoV-2-specific TCRs that had been generated with the MIRA antigen-specificity platform. Breadth was defined as the fraction of unique TCRs that were SARS-CoV-2-associated. Depth was defined as the fraction of total T cells that were SARS-CoV-2-associated. Each spike-specific TCR was assigned to its reactive spike region and to a CD4 or CD8 class using the MIRA data. Log10-transformed breadth and depth values were compared by one-way ANOVA with Sidak's multiple comparisons tests. TCRdb limited this immuneACCESS table to in-frame rearrangements with V and J called. A share of clones is missing; checked studies link under half to unresolved V genes, and the rest is unexplained. V, J and clone size reflect that table, while D and trimming were determined from the DNA. Recorded for this sample are around 69,000 clones; 70% to 90% of them occurred a single time. The ten biggest clones cover roughly 11% of the sample.

The sample holds one count of this clone. It lacks a known antigen. No much larger clonotype is one base removed from it; base qualities were not supplied. Sequencing was performed on peripheral blood, taken on day 0 of AZD1222 vaccination. The TCR comes from an adult in good health.

The CDR3 protein: CASRPGVPRGYTF. The sequenced DNA is TGTGCCAGCAGACCCGGGGTCCCGCGCGGCTACACCTTC. In this chain, TRBV28 is recombined with TRBJ1-2; the D gene is not confidently resolved. Via the germline V gene, CDR1 is MDHEN and CDR2 SYDVKM. Its CDR3 holds 13 amino acids, cysteine through phenylalanine. Only the CDR3 DNA stays, 39 bases, in frame from base 1. The germline ends are 16 bases apart after V is trimmed by 6 bases and J by 8 bases.